A selection of T cell receptor beta chains follows, all from one sample in a study of CD8 T cells in ankylosing spondylitis. TCRdb re-analysed the 5' RACE reads in MiXCR, keeping a single row per CDR3 protein. The sample lists about 150,000 distinct CDR3 sequences, 25% to 35% seen once, with 6% in the top ten. The specimen was synovial fluid, either unsorted or a sorted T cell fraction (not recorded which). These receptors were collected from a male donor with ankylosing spondylitis. Both conserved end residues are part of each CDR3. Fields, in order: J gene, V gene, CDR3 protein.

TRBJ2-5	TRBV11-3	CASSLGQETQYF
TRBJ2-7	TRBV7-2	CASSPRTVNVRGQYF
TRBJ1-3	TRBV5-1	CASSLGQGGGNTIYF
TRBJ2-1	TRBV19	CASSIIVQRAYNEQFF
TRBJ1-5	TRBV14	CASSHSNQPQHF
TRBJ1-6	TRBV12-3/TRBV12-4	CASTQDRVTLHF
TRBJ2-1	TRBV5-6	CASSSTTGLNGEQFF
TRBJ2-7	TRBV11-2	CASSLNTGQIYEQYF
TRBJ1-1	TRBV20-1	CSASVPLEAEAFF
TRBJ2-1	TRBV5-5	CASSLGARYYYNEQFF
TRBJ2-5	TRBV28	CASSPYDGASGILQETQYF
TRBJ1-6	TRBV28	CASGDKYNSPLHF
TRBJ2-4	TRBV6-5	CASSYSMQGAKNIQYF
TRBJ2-1	TRBV6-1	CASRGQGAGSYNEQFF
TRBJ2-3	TRBV7-2	CASRRSDTQYF
TRBJ1-2	TRBV27	CASRTKKNGYTF
TRBJ2-5	TRBV5-5	CASTRTSGGRWETQYF
TRBJ2-7	TRBV20-1	CSAEGRLARNSYEQYF
TRBJ1-5	TRBV20-1	CSARAQGPGSNQPQHF
TRBJ1-2	TRBV20-1	CSARDPTGGYGYTF
TRBJ2-3	TRBV5-1	CASSYGLAGGKTDTQYF
TRBJ2-7	TRBV5-1	CASTVTSGSYEQYF
TRBJ2-7	TRBV5-6	CASSLVGDEQYF
TRBJ2-3	TRBV3-1	CASSQDRLAVQDTQYF
TRBJ2-1	TRBV28	CASRATGGGTNEQFF
TRBJ2-3	TRBV14	CASRAAKQSTDTQYF
TRBJ1-4	TRBV3-1	CASSQESPQLHEKLFF
TRBJ2-7	TRBV7-9	CASSLPGPEQYF
TRBJ2-3	TRBV12-3/TRBV12-4	CASSFATDTQYF
TRBJ2-3	TRBV5-8	CATSGGFKGTDTQYF
TRBJ1-3	TRBV11-2	CASSLESGNTIYF
TRBJ1-2	TRBV18	CASSPDSDYGYTF
TRBJ2-7	TRBV6-5	CASSYLGPSYEQYF
TRBJ1-1	TRBV14	CASSLRTGLAEAFF
TRBJ1-3	TRBV12-3/TRBV12-4	CASSRDSYNSGNTIYF
TRBJ1-2	TRBV7-2	CASSARLNYGYTF
TRBJ1-5	TRBV12-3/TRBV12-4	CASSSGGAGQPQHF
TRBJ2-7	TRBV29-1	CSVRTGSSRSYEQYF
TRBJ1-2	TRBV7-9	CASSPFAASNYGYTF
TRBJ2-1	TRBV4-2	CASSRPGDRANEQFF